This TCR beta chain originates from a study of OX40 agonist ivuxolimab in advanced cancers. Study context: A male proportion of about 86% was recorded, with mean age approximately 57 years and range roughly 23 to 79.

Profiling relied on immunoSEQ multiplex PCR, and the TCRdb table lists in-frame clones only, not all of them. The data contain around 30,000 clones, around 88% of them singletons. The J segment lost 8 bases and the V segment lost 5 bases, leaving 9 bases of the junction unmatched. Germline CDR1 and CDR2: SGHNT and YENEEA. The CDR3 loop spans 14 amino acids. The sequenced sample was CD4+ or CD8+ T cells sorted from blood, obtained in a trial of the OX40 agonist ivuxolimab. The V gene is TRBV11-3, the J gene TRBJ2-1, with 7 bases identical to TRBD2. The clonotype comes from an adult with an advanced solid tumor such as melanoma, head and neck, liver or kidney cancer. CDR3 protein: CASSQGSGGYEQFF. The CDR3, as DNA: TGTGCCAGCAGCCAAGGGTCGGGAGGCTATGAGCAGTTCTTC. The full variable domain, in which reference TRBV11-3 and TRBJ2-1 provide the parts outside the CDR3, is EAGVVQSPRYKIIEKKQPVAFWCNPISGHNTLYWYLQNLGQGPELLIRYENEEAVDDSQLPKDRFSAERLKGVDSTLKIQPAELGDSAVYLCASSQGSGGYEQFFGPGTRLTVL.